This record looks at one TCR beta chain sequence and its context. What it recognizes is unknown. RNA served as the template for amplifying TCR beta CDR3 regions. Second-round multiplex PCR followed a first-round RT-PCR using HTBI primers. Each CDR3 protein gets one entry after TCRdb re-called the multiplex PCR reads with MiXCR. This table holds 200,000 to 250,000 distinct CDR3 sequences, roughly 21% found once. The sample comes from a study of Graves' ophthalmopathy and Graves' hyperthyroidism. Regarding the study as a whole: Blood samples also showed most expanded thyroid clonotypes exceeding 0.001 frequency.

Serum thyroxine and TRAb, along with clinical symptoms, thyroid ultrasound and orbital computed tomography, were what diagnosis relied on. Trimming pared 9 bases from V and 2 bases from J, leaving 7 bases between. The CDR3 length is 11 residues. Per germline, CDR1 MDHEN and CDR2 SYDVKM. This clonotype was obtained from a woman aged 45-60 years with Graves' ophthalmopathy. The specimen was peripheral blood. The gene calls are TRBV28 and TRBJ2-5; D is unresolved. CDR3 bases: TGTGCCAGTGGGATTCAAGAGACCCAGTACTTC. It yields the protein CASGIQETQYF.